This T cell receptor (beta chain) was found in a study of HIV-infected patients and healthy controls. This CDR3 comprises 14 residues. Germline V gives CDR1 MNHNY, CDR2 SVGAGI (reference sequence). V shed 0 bases and J shed 0 bases, with 4 bases lying between them. The study's findings and limits: Healthy controls shared more CDR3 sequences between individuals than HIV-infected patients did. Significantly higher mean Gini indices appeared in HIV-infected repertoires, possibly reflecting oligoclonality.

About 500 ng RNA was reverse transcribed with alpha and beta constant-region primers. Using multiplexing indices, alpha and beta chain libraries were generated apart by chain-specific third strand synthesis. The cDNA received a 5' RACE adapter containing a random hexamer plus an SP2 sequencing primer site. In TCRdb, the 5' RACE reads were re-called with MiXCR into one record per CDR3 protein. The sample consists of some 9,600 distinct CDR3 sequences, 7% to 7.5% of them appearing once. All unsorted peripheral T cells were captured because whole blood was used without fractionation. There are many counts of this clonotype. The antigen remains undetermined.

The receptor was isolated from an adult with HIV infection. The sequences come from blood, collected before antiretroviral therapy. The chain links TRBV6-6 to TRBJ2-3; no clear D. The CDR3 loop is CASSYSQSTDTQYF. The CDR3 DNA sequence: TGTGCCAGCAGTTACTCTCAAAGCACAGATACGCAGTATTTT.